Each of the 26 T cell receptor beta chains below was sequenced from the same sample in a study of T cell responses to AZD1222 COVID-19 vaccine. Method: immunoSEQ multiplex PCR; TCRdb's copy keeps in-frame clones and lacks some. In the table there are about 85,000 clones, 85% of which are singletons. This specimen was peripheral blood, taken 28 days after the second AZD1222 dose. The source is an adult who received the AZD1222 COVID-19 vaccine.

The rearrangement joins TRBV5-3 to TRBJ1-2; D is ambiguous. TRBV5-3 is labeled an ORF, and its function is uncertain. Trimming cost V 4 bases and J 4 bases, with 11 bases left between them. The CDR3 is 13 residues long. The CDR3 nucleotides read TGTGCCAGAAGCCTTTGGTGGGCCTATGGCTACACCTTC. It encodes CARSLWWAYGYTF.

The J gene is TRBJ2-5, the V gene TRBV10-2; 9 bases map to TRBD2. CDR1 WSHSY and CDR2 SAAADI come from the germline V gene. CDR3 length equals 16 residues. The V segment lost 3 bases and the J segment 2 bases; nucleotides outside the gene matches: 7. As DNA, the CDR3 is TGCGCCAGCAGTGATCGGCGGGGGGGGGTTCAAGAGACCCAGTACTTC. Translated, it gives CASSDRRGGVQETQYF.

The chain is built from TRBV2 and TRBJ2-7; TRBD1 is a possible D gene (5 bases). This CDR3 has 14 residues. Germline assignment: CDR1 SNHLY and CDR2 FYNNEI. With 3 bases removed from V and 0 bases from J, the gap between germline ends came to 9 bases. CDR3 region: CASSEQGTSYEQYF. As DNA, the CDR3 is TGTGCCAGCAGTGAGCAGGGAACCTCCTACGAGCAGTACTTC.

The V gene is TRBV5-5, the J gene TRBJ1-4, with a weak D call TRBD1 (6 bases). V shed 8 bases and J shed 5 bases, with 13 bases lying between them. Germline CDR1 and CDR2: SGHKS and YYEKEE (reference sequence). The CDR3 consists of 13 residues. This chain's CDR3 is CASTRGGNEKLFF. CDR3 bases: TGTGCCAGTACCAGGGGAGGGAATGAAAAACTGTTTTTT.

V gene TRBV7-8 combines with J gene TRBJ1-1; TRBD1 aligns across 11 bases. V trimming: 5 bases; J trimming: 5 bases; junction bases outside the gene matches: 7. Germline assignment: CDR1 SGHVS and CDR2 FQNEAQ. The CDR3 runs 15 residues. CDR3 protein: CASSPRTGGATEAFF. CDR3 nucleotide sequence: TGTGCCAGCAGCCCGCGGACAGGGGGCGCAACTGAAGCTTTCTTT.

J is TRBJ1-1 and V is TRBV4-2; D call uncertain. This CDR3 is 12 amino acids long. The V end was cut by 1 base, the J end by 7 bases, with 7 bases between. The V gene's germline CDR1 is LGHNA and CDR2 YNFKEQ. The CDR3 sequence is CASSQGTFEAFF. For the CDR3, the DNA is TGTGCCAGCAGCCAAGGAACTTTTGAAGCTTTCTTT.

The V and J genes are TRBV4-2 and TRBJ2-2, with 10 positions matching TRBD1. Germline-derived CDR1 and CDR2 are LGHNA and YNFKEQ. V dropped 5 bases and J dropped 6; count of bases not matched to a gene: 9. The CDR3 sequence is 16 residues long. The chain's CDR3 is CASSEGRQGAPGELFF. CDR3 nucleotide sequence: TGTGCCAGCAGCGAAGGCCGACAGGGGGCGCCCGGGGAGCTGTTTTTT.

The chain employs TRBV3-1 (or the pseudogene TRBV3-2) and TRBJ2-7; TRBD1 might be the D (6 bases). CDR1 and CDR2 from the germline V gene are LGHDT and YNNKEL (reference sequence). The CDR3 spans 15 residues. CDR3 in amino acids: CASPQTGLSYYEQYF. The CDR3 nucleotides read TGTGCTAGCCCCCAGACAGGTCTCTCCTACTACGAGCAGTACTTC.

This chain joins TRBV4-3 and TRBJ2-7; a possible D gene is TRBD2 (6 bases). Trimming left V 1 base short and J 2 bases short, with 15 bases between. CDR1 LGHNA and CDR2 YSLEER come from the germline V gene. This CDR3 is 16 amino acids long. The CDR3: CASSQVVSGGPYEQYF. The CDR3 nucleotides are TGCGCCAGCAGCCAAGTGGTTAGCGGCGGACCCTACGAGCAGTACTTC.

In nucleotides, the CDR3 is TGCAGCGTTGAAGAAGGGACAGGGGGCGGGTATGGCTACACCTTC. Its translation is CSVEEGTGGGYGYTF. The genes are TRBV29-1 and TRBJ1-2; TRBD1 agrees at 12 bases. Germline CDR1 SQVTM, CDR2 ANQGSEA. There are 15 residues in the CDR3. J lost 5 bases, V lost 0 bases, and 4 bases had no gene match.

J is TRBJ2-3 and V is TRBV7-3; 7 positions match TRBD2. Germline V lookup: CDR1 SGHTA, CDR2 FQGTGA. V dropped 4 bases and J dropped 0; count of bases not matched to a gene: 4. The CDR3 spans 15 residues. The CDR3 reads CASSSGRESTDTQYF. In nucleotides, the CDR3 is TGTGCCAGCAGCTCTGGGAGGGAGAGCACAGATACGCAGTATTTT.

The V and J genes are TRBV19 and TRBJ1-1, with a weak D call TRBD1 (5 bases). The germline V gene has CDR1 LNHDA and CDR2 SQIVND (reference sequence). This CDR3 spans 14 amino acids. V gave up 7 bases and J gave up 1 base, with 13 bases separating them. The CDR3 DNA reads as TGTGCCAGTAAAACTGACAGAAAGAACACTGAAGCTTTCTTT. Residues: CASKTDRKNTEAFF. Complete variable domain (other parts from reference TRBV19 and TRBJ1-1): DGGITQSPKYLFRKEGQNVTLSCEQNLNHDAMYWYRQDPGQGLRLIYYSQIVNDFQKGDIAEGYSVSREKKESFPLTVTSAQKNPTAFYLCASKTDRKNTEAFFGQGTRLTVV.

This chain links TRBV10-2 with TRBJ1-6; D unresolved. This CDR3 contains 12 residues. The germline gives CDR1 WSHSY, CDR2 SAAADI. Trimming stripped 7 bases from V and 9 bases from J, with 10 bases between. CDR3 DNA: TGCGCCAGCAAAGCCTTGGCTTCACCCCTCCACTTT. Protein product: CASKALASPLHF.

This rearrangement joins TRBV24-1 to TRBJ2-3; D tentatively fits TRBD1 or TRBD2 (5 bases each). The germline V gene has CDR1 KGHDR and CDR2 SFDVKD. This CDR3 contains 13 residues. V gave up 10 bases and J gave up 4 bases, with 14 bases separating them. Here the CDR3 reads CATATQGADTQYF. CDR3 sequence (DNA): TGTGCCACGGCCACCCAGGGAGCAGATACGCAGTATTTT.

The chain has TRBV14 and TRBJ2-7; TRBD2 agrees at 8 bases. This CDR3 comprises 14 residues. Germline CDR1 reads SGHDN; CDR2 reads FVKESK. V dropped 5 bases and J dropped 4; count of bases not matched to a gene: 7. CDR3 protein: CASSTRTSRYEQYF. For the CDR3, the DNA is TGTGCCAGCAGCACGCGGACTAGCCGATACGAGCAGTACTTC.

The chain links TRBV29-1 to TRBJ2-7; D not certain. V lost 6 bases, J lost 3 bases, and 15 bases lay in between. The V gene's germline CDR1 is SQVTM and CDR2 ANQGSEA. CDR3 size: 13 residues. The DNA for the CDR3 is TGCAGCGTACTCTCCGACGGGTACTACGAGCAGTACTTC. Translated, it gives CSVLSDGYYEQYF.

The CDR3 region has the DNA TGTGCCAGCAGCGGACAGGGGGGACTGGGGGATACGCAGTATTTT. Translation gives CASSGQGGLGDTQYF. The genes are TRBV7-6 and TRBJ2-3, with 10 bases identical to TRBD1. From germline, CDR1 is SGHVS and CDR2 FNYEAQ. CDR3 length: 15 residues. The V gene end was trimmed by 5 bases and the J gene end by 6 bases; junction bases not matched to a gene: 8.

CDR3 loop: CASSSSWGQGFGYTF. In DNA form, the CDR3 reads TGTGCCAGCAGCTCCTCCTGGGGACAGGGGTTTGGCTACACCTTC. This chain links TRBV11-2 with TRBJ1-2, with 10 bases matching TRBD1. Germline CDR1 and CDR2: SGHAT and FQNNGV. V trimming: 4 bases; J trimming: 7 bases; junction bases outside the gene matches: 9. There are 15 residues in the CDR3.

V usage is TRBV5-1 and J usage is TRBJ2-7; TRBD2 matches at 12 bases. The CDR3 totals 15 residues. With V trimmed by 3 bases and J by 7 bases, 8 bases remained unmatched. The germline gives CDR1 SGHRS, CDR2 YFSETQ. As DNA, the CDR3 is TGCGCCAGCAGCTATCCTAGCGGGGGGGCGAGTGAGCAGTACTTC. Protein: CASSYPSGGASEQYF.

The V call is TRBV6-5, the J call TRBJ1-3; tentative D call: TRBD1 (5 bases). Trimming removed 2 bases at V and 2 bases at J, with 7 bases between. The CDR3 consists of 14 residues. In germline, CDR1 is MNHEY, CDR2 SVGAGI. The CDR3 DNA is TGTGCCAGCAGTTACGGAGGGGCTGGAAACACCATATATTTT. Its translation is CASSYGGAGNTIYF.

V usage is TRBV2 and J usage is TRBJ2-1, with TRBD1 identical over 7 bases. The length of the CDR3 is 13 residues. CDR1 is SNHLY, CDR2 FYNNEI, per germline. The J segment lost 7 bases and the V segment lost 7 bases, leaving 7 bases of the junction unmatched. This chain's CDR3 is CASNANRGNEQFF. Here the CDR3 DNA reads TGTGCCAGCAATGCAAACAGGGGTAATGAGCAGTTCTTC.

Details on this clone: Its ends do not fully match the called genes, so a read error is possible. The chain carries TRBV7-2 and TRBJ2-3; no definite D call. CDR3 length: 12 amino acids. CDR1 and CDR2 (germline): SGHTA, FQGNSA. For the CDR3, the DNA is TGTGCCAGCAGCTTGAGTACAGACACGCAGTATTTT. This encodes CASSLSTDTQYF.

The V call is TRBV5-4, the J call TRBJ1-2; 8 bases align to TRBD1. The germline gives CDR1 SGHNT, CDR2 YYREEE (reference sequence). The CDR3 is 16 residues long. J gave up 0 bases and V 4 bases, and 8 bases lay outside the gene matches. CDR3 residues: CASSGYPTGANYGYTF. The CDR3, as DNA: TGTGCCAGCAGCGGCTACCCGACAGGGGCTAACTATGGCTACACCTTC.

A note on this clone: This sample includes further DNA sequences coding for the same CDR3. The J gene is TRBJ2-2, the V gene TRBV6-4; D is unresolved. CDR1 is MRHNA and CDR2 is SNTAGT in the germline V gene. The CDR3 sequence is 13 residues long. V was pared by 0 bases and J by 5 bases, with 4 bases between. The CDR3 is CASSDSRTGELFF. The CDR3 DNA reads as TGTGCCAGCAGTGACTCACGAACCGGGGAGCTGTTTTTT.

The chain uses TRBV28 and TRBJ2-7; D is unresolved. V was cut by 3 bases and J by 5 bases, with 8 bases left in between. CDR3 length: 12 residues. Germline assignment: CDR1 MDHEN and CDR2 SYDVKM. CDR3 protein: CASSLVDDEQYF. The CDR3 DNA follows: TGTGCCAGCAGTTTGGTTGACGACGAGCAGTACTTC.

V and J are TRBV6-1 and TRBJ2-7; D is possibly TRBD2 (5 bases). The germline V gene has CDR1 MNHNS and CDR2 SASEGT. Trimming left V 1 base short and J 0 bases short, with 10 bases between. This CDR3 is built from 15 residues. CDR3 loop: CASSEVLGSSYEQYF. The CDR3, as DNA: TGTGCCAGCAGTGAAGTCTTAGGGAGCTCCTACGAGCAGTACTTC.